This TCR beta chain was recorded in a study of early T cells in non-severe SARS-CoV-2 infection. As for the study in general: Sequenced material consisted of bulk RNA (from unsorted whole blood), and chains were unpaired.

For this clonotype: Its antigen is as yet unknown.

Individual cDNA molecules were tagged with unique molecular identifiers, the study reported. TCRdb analysed the 5' RACE reads with MiXCR anew, one entry per CDR3 protein. The sample holds roughly 30,000 distinct CDR3 sequences, approximately 6% seen once. The CDR3 has 15 residues. Germline V gene data show CDR1 as KGHSH and CDR2 as LQKENI. Deletions cut 5 bases from V and 0 bases from J, with 10 bases between. The study, taken as a whole, reports: Matching results from VDJdb favored anti-spike CD8 responses, leaving private and CD4 specificities undetected.

Sequencing used whole blood. This receptor was taken from an adult who was a healthcare worker with PCR-confirmed SARS-CoV-2 infection or an uninfected control (not recorded which). This sequence joins TRBV18 and TRBJ2-2; the D gene could be TRBD1 or TRBD2 (5 bases each). CDR3 in DNA: TGTGCCAGCTCATACAGAGGGGCGAACACCGGGGAGCTGTTTTTT. It specifies CASSYRGANTGELFF.